One and the same sample provided the 21 T cell receptor beta chains below, sequenced in a study of T cells after yellow fever vaccination. A single record per CDR3 protein comes from TCRdb applying MiXCR to the 5' RACE reads. The sample holds some 320,000 distinct CDR3 sequences; approximately 10% are singletons and the top ten take about 3.7%. The sequencing here drew on CD4+ T cells sorted from PBMCs, taken 5 days after the yellow fever booster vaccination. Source of these receptors: a man younger than 35 who received the YFV17D yellow fever vaccine.

In this sample, this clonotype turned up a few times. V and J are TRBV29-1 and TRBJ2-3, with 13 positions matching TRBD2. V trimming: 4 bases; J trimming: 8 bases; junction bases outside the gene matches: 6. This CDR3 has 14 residues. CDR1 and CDR2 (germline): SQVTM, ANQGSEA. The CDR3 DNA reads as TGCAGCGTTGCCGGGACTAGCGGGGAGGCTACGCAGTATTTT. This translates into CSVAGTSGEATQYF.

V gene TRBV28 combines with J gene TRBJ2-7; unclear D gene. Trimming pared 4 bases from V and 2 bases from J, leaving 9 bases between. CDR1 is MDHEN and CDR2 is SYDVKM in the germline V gene. The CDR3 sequence is 13 residues long. The CDR3 nucleotides are TGTGCCAGCAGTTCTGTCCGGACCTACGAGCAGTACGTC. Translated, it gives CASSSVRTYEQYV.

This clonotype has a handful of counts. This chain uses TRBV30 with TRBJ1-2; TRBD1 might be the D (5 bases). The CDR3 runs to 13 residues. Germline lookup yields CDR1 GTSNPN and CDR2 SVGIG (reference sequence). V lost 0 bases to trimming and J lost 2 bases, with 7 bases between them. CDR3 residues: CAWSVRGNYGYTF. The CDR3 region has the DNA TGTGCCTGGAGTGTACGGGGGAACTATGGCTACACCTTC.

Many counts were recorded for this clonotype. This chain connects TRBV6-5 to TRBJ1-6; 8 bases are a match to TRBD1. In germline, CDR1 is MNHEY, CDR2 SVGAGI. CDR3 length equals 15 residues. After removal of 5 bases from V and 7 bases from J, the junction contained 7 bases not matched to a gene. For the CDR3, the DNA is TGTGCCAGCAGTGACGGACAGGGCGGCAATTCACCCCTCCACTTT. Amino acid sequence: CASSDGQGGNSPLHF.

This clonotype was seen more than once but under ten times. The V call is TRBV20-1, the J call TRBJ1-6; D ambiguous. This CDR3 has 12 residues. Germline lookup yields CDR1 DFQATT and CDR2 SNEGSKA (reference sequence). The V and J ends lost 5 bases and 8 bases respectively, with 10 bases between them. The CDR3 DNA reads TGCAGTGCTCCCCTGGGAGATTCACCCCTCCACTTT. Its protein product is CSAPLGDSPLHF.

This sequence joins TRBV5-1 and TRBJ2-5; D gene unclear. This CDR3 has 16 amino acids. V was trimmed by 0 bases and J by 5 bases, leaving 17 bases between them. Germline values: CDR1 SGHRS, CDR2 YFSETQ. The CDR3 nucleotides read TGCGCCAGCAGCTTGGCCTCTAGGGTCGGCTTGGAGACCCAGTACTTC. Translated: CASSLASRVGLETQYF.

This clonotype was seen a few times. The chain employs TRBV4-1 and TRBJ2-6, with D tentatively TRBD1 (6 bases). V gave up 2 bases and J gave up 0 bases, with 17 bases separating them. CDR3 size: 19 residues. CDR1 is MGHRA and CDR2 is YSYEKL in the germline V gene. CDR3 nucleotides: TGCGCCAGCAGCCAACTCGCCGGGACACCCACCTCTGGGGCCAACGTCCTGACTTTC. Translating it yields CASSQLAGTPTSGANVLTF.

This chain connects TRBV4-2 to TRBJ2-7; 7 bases align to TRBD2. The germline V gene has CDR1 LGHNA and CDR2 YNFKEQ. Trimming took 1 base from V and 0 from J; bases not matched to a gene: 3. The CDR3 runs to 15 residues. CDR3 sequence reads: CASSQAGEGSYEQYF. DNA of the CDR3: TGTGCCAGCAGCCAAGCGGGGGAGGGCTCCTACGAGCAGTACTTC.

This clonotype has more than one count but fewer than ten. CDR3 coding DNA: TGTGCCAGCAGCGTAGTCGGGACAGTCCTGTATAACTCTGGAAACACCATATATTTT. Encoded protein: CASSVVGTVLYNSGNTIYF. The chain links TRBV9 to TRBJ1-3; the match to TRBD1 covers 7 bases. This CDR3 comprises 19 residues. Germline CDR1 and CDR2: SGDLS and YYNGEE. V trimming: 0 bases; J trimming: 0 bases; junction bases outside the gene matches: 12.

This clonotype showed up just a few times. J is TRBJ1-2 and V is TRBV3-1, with a tentative D call TRBD1 (6 bases). The germline CDR1 and CDR2 sequences are LGHDT and YNNKEL (reference sequence). There are 13 residues in the CDR3. V gave up 2 bases and J gave up 8 bases, with 12 bases separating them. CDR3 sequence reads: CASSQLTGMGYTF. CDR3 DNA: TGTGCCAGCAGCCAATTAACAGGGATGGGCTACACCTTC.

The V call is TRBV6-5, the J call TRBJ1-1, with a tentative D call TRBD1 (5 bases). CDR1 is MNHEY and CDR2 is SVGAGI in the germline V gene. The CDR3 spans 16 residues. V lost 0 bases and J 3 bases, leaving 14 bases between the germline ends. Written as DNA, the CDR3 is TGTGCCAGCAGTTACTCGTCTCGGGGGAGGGACACTGAAGCTTTCTTT. It encodes CASSYSSRGRDTEAFF.

This clonotype was counted many times. This chain joins TRBV7-2 and TRBJ2-5, with D uncertain. The CDR3 extends over 13 amino acids. V was trimmed by 5 bases and J by 5 bases, leaving 12 bases between them. Germline CDR1 SGHTA, CDR2 FQGNSA. The CDR3 here is CASSPERRETQYF. DNA for the CDR3: TGTGCCAGCAGCCCCGAGCGTCGGGAGACCCAGTACTTC.

V and J are TRBV7-8 and TRBJ2-4; the D call may be TRBD1 or TRBD2 (5 bases each). Germline loops: CDR1 SGHVS, CDR2 FQNEAQ. V lost 5 bases and J lost 11, with 19 bases in between. There are 14 residues in the CDR3. DNA of the CDR3: TGTGCCAGCAGCCTCTCCGGGACCGCGATGGTTCAGTACTTC. Protein: CASSLSGTAMVQYF.

This chain uses TRBV28 with TRBJ1-1, with D possibly being TRBD1 (6 bases). V was clipped by 6 bases and J by 1 base, with 9 bases between them. Germline V gene data show CDR1 as MDHEN and CDR2 as SYDVKM. CDR3 length equals 13 residues. The CDR3 DNA sequence: TGTGCCAGCAGAGGACAGCCGAACACTGAAGCTTTCTTT. This sequence encodes CASRGQPNTEAFF.

At least ten counts were recorded for this clonotype. Written as DNA, the CDR3 is TGCGCCAGCAGCTTGGAGTCGACCTCCACTGAAGCTTTCTTT. Amino acids: CASSLESTSTEAFF. This chain uses TRBV5-1 with TRBJ1-1; no definite D call. This CDR3 has 14 amino acids. The V end lost 0 bases, the J end lost 4 bases, and 10 bases lay between the germline ends. Germline V gene data show CDR1 as SGHRS and CDR2 as YFSETQ.

The chain employs TRBV24-1 and TRBJ2-1, with 10 bases that match TRBD2. The junction had 4 bases not matched to a gene; V was cut back by 1 base and J by 5 bases. This CDR3 is built from 16 residues. The germline V gene encodes CDR1 KGHDR and CDR2 SFDVKD. The CDR3, as DNA: TGTGCCACCAGTGATTTACCTAGCGGGGGAAACAATGAGCAGTTCTTC. Its translation: CATSDLPSGGNNEQFF.

This clonotype was seen more than once but under ten times. This chain uses TRBV7-8 with TRBJ1-4, with TRBD1 as a possible D gene (5 bases). V dropped 1 base and J dropped 7 bases, with 13 bases sitting between them. The germline gives CDR1 SGHVS, CDR2 FQNEAQ. The CDR3 spans 15 residues. The chain's CDR3 is CASSLGRGGVEKLFF. CDR3 DNA sequence: TGTGCCAGCAGCTTAGGAAGGGGTGGGGTTGAAAAACTGTTTTTT.

This clonotype appeared a few times. The rearrangement uses TRBV18 and TRBJ1-2; TRBD1 matches at 7 bases. CDR1 and CDR2 from the germline V gene are KGHSH and LQKENI. J gave up 8 bases and V 0 bases, and 6 bases lay outside the gene matches. The CDR3 has 14 amino acids. CDR3 in amino acids: CASSPPSGGEGYTF. The CDR3 coding sequence is TGTGCCAGCTCACCACCATCAGGGGGTGAAGGCTACACCTTC.

This clonotype was observed a few times. The genes are TRBV2 and TRBJ2-7, with TRBD1 identical over 8 bases. The germline V gene has CDR1 SNHLY and CDR2 FYNNEI. This CDR3 is built from 13 residues. Trimming cost V 5 bases and J 5 bases; bases outside gene matches: 5. In DNA form, the CDR3 reads TGTGCCAGCAGTCCGGACAGGGACCACGAGCAGTACTTC. Translating gives CASSPDRDHEQYF.

The chain carries TRBV5-4 and TRBJ1-2; weak D call: TRBD1 (5 bases). V was trimmed by 0 bases and J by 4 bases, leaving 16 bases between them. The germline gives CDR1 SGHNT, CDR2 YYREEE (reference sequence). This CDR3 contains 16 residues. In DNA, the CDR3 is TGTGCCAGCAGCTTGGGGGACTCCCAAAACATCTATGGCTACACCTTC. This codes for CASSLGDSQNIYGYTF.

This clonotype appeared many times. The chain links TRBV24-1 to TRBJ1-1, with D uncertain. This CDR3 has 15 residues. From germline, CDR1 is KGHDR and CDR2 SFDVKD. V was shortened by 2 bases and J by 1 base, with 10 bases between the two germline ends. The CDR3 DNA reads TGTGCCACCAGTGATTCCGGACGTACGAACACTGAAGCTTTCTTT. Its translation is CATSDSGRTNTEAFF.